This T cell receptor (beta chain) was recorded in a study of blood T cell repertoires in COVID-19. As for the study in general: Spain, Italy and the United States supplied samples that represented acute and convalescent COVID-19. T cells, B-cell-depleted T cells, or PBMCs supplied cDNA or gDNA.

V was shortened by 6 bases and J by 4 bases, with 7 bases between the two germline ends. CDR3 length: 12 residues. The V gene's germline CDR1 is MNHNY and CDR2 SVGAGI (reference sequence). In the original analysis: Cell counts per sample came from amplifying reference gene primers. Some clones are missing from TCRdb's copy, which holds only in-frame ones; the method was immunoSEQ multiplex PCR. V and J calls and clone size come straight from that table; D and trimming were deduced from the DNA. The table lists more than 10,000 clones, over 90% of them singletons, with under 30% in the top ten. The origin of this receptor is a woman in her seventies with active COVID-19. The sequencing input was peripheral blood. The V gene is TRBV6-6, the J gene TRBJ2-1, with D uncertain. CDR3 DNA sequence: TGTGCCAGCAGAGAACAGTACAATGAGCAGTTCTTC. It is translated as CASREQYNEQFF.